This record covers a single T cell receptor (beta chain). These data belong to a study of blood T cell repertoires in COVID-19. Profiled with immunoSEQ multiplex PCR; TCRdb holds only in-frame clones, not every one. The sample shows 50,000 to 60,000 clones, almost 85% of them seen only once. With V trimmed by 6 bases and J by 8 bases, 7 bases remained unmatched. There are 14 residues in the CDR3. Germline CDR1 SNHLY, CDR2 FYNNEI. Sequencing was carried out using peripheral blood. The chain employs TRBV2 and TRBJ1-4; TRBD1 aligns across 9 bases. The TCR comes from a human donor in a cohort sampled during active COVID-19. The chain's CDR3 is CASRLDRGWEKLFF. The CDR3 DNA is TGTGCCAGCAGGTTGGACAGGGGATGGGAAAAACTGTTTTTT.